These T cell receptor beta chains were read from a single sample in a study of early T cells in non-severe SARS-CoV-2 infection. From the 5' RACE reads, TCRdb called clonotypes with MiXCR, one entry per CDR3 protein. The table shows 35,000 to 55,000 distinct CDR3 sequences, with around 6.5% occurring only once. Sequencing used whole blood, obtained at baseline. These receptors came from an adult who was a healthcare worker with PCR-confirmed SARS-CoV-2 infection or an uninfected control (not recorded which). CDR3s include the opening cysteine and the closing phenylalanine or tryptophan.

v_call	j_call	cdr3_aa
TRBV5-4	TRBJ1-1	CASSPTAHEEAFF
TRBV6-1	TRBJ1-1	CASRITGDNTEAFF
TRBV20-1	TRBJ2-3	CSARGEKDYRTGSTGTQYF
TRBV29-1	TRBJ2-5	CSGKGMGIETQYF
TRBV28	TRBJ2-5	CASSSRGQETQYF
TRBV19	TRBJ2-4	CASSGWTGSRAKNIQYF
TRBV28	TRBJ2-6	CASSSLIGKLSGANVLTF
TRBV7-2	TRBJ2-7	CASTSSYEQYF
TRBV6-2/TRBV6-3	TRBJ1-1	CASISQWVEAFF
TRBV11-2	TRBJ2-1	CASSFSSTGTSDEQFF
TRBV11-2	TRBJ2-1	CASSLGSSYNEQFF
TRBV5-6	TRBJ2-5	CASSTGQKETQYF
TRBV7-2	TRBJ2-1	CASSSNNEQFF
TRBV27	TRBJ1-5	CASSPLRDIDSNQPQHF
TRBV4-3	TRBJ2-5	CASSQVTSGGIETQYF
TRBV9	TRBJ2-1	CASSSREVSSYNEQFF
TRBV4-3	TRBJ2-7	CASSQDRAGLRYEQYF
TRBV11-2	TRBJ1-2	CASSLASRTNYGYTF
TRBV6-2/TRBV6-3	TRBJ2-7	CASSYPRGTGVSYEQYF
TRBV6-2/TRBV6-3	TRBJ2-5	CASELAASSQETQYF
TRBV9	TRBJ2-3	CASSPLEGPVTDTQYF
TRBV11-3	TRBJ2-1	CASSLAGGNSYNEQFF
TRBV12-3/TRBV12-4	TRBJ2-2	CASSLYQGLSTGELFF
TRBV25-1	TRBJ2-5	CASSATTEQQETQYF
TRBV19	TRBJ2-3	CASTESNTQYF
TRBV19	TRBJ2-1	CASSRNGGANEQFF
TRBV29-1	TRBJ1-1	CSVERAEAFF